Following are 20 T cell receptor beta chains from one sample sequenced in a study of control samples from healthy donors and cancer patients. Produced via immunoSEQ multiplex PCR; TCRdb's table is partial and in-frame only. The sample includes 95,000 to 150,000 clones, 80% to 95% seen only once; the top ten take around 0.52%. Input material: PBMCs. These receptors came from an older man with head and neck cancer.

V gene TRBV6-5 combines with J gene TRBJ2-7, with 10 bases matching TRBD2. CDR1 is MNHEY and CDR2 is SVGAGI in the germline V gene. The CDR3 length is 16 residues. V was clipped by 0 bases and J by 4 bases; unmatched bases: 6. CDR3 coding DNA: TGTGCCAGCAGTTACTCGAAGCGGGAGGGCCGGTACGAGCAGTACTTC. Protein: CASSYSKREGRYEQYF.

J is TRBJ1-2 and V is TRBV4-1, with a weak D call TRBD1 (5 bases). V was trimmed by 0 bases and J by 8 bases, leaving 16 bases between them. The CDR3 covers 15 residues. Germline CDR1 reads MGHRA; CDR2 reads YSYEKL. The CDR3 DNA sequence: TGCGCCAGCAGCCAAGAATTAGTCAGGGATTGGGGCTACACCTTC. It codes for CASSQELVRDWGYTF.

The genes are TRBV5-1 and TRBJ2-2; D remains unclear. Germline V gene sequence: CDR1 SGHRS, CDR2 YFSETQ. The ends were cut back, 3 bases at V and 5 bases at J, with 2 bases in the middle. This CDR3 spans 11 amino acids. In DNA form, the CDR3 reads TGCGCCAGCAGCTGGACCGGGGAGCTGTTTTTT. This codes for CASSWTGELFF. Full variable domain (remainder filled in from reference TRBV5-1 and TRBJ2-2): KAGVTQTPRYLIKTRGQQVTLSCSPISGHRSVSWYQQTPGQGLQFLFEYFSETQRNKGNFPGRFSGRQFSNSRSEMNVSTLELGDSALYLCASSWTGELFFGEGSRLTVL.

The chain couples TRBV9 to TRBJ2-5, with 10 bases lining up with TRBD1. V lost 0 bases, J lost 4 bases, and 3 bases stayed unmatched. This CDR3 region has 15 residues. Germline CDR1 is SGDLS and CDR2 is YYNGEE. CDR3 region: CASSVVGTGVETQYF. In DNA, the CDR3 is TGTGCCAGCAGCGTAGTTGGGACAGGGGTAGAGACCCAGTACTTC.

This sequence joins TRBV24-1 and TRBJ1-2; 8 bases are shared with TRBD1. J lost 3 bases, V lost 12 bases, and 11 bases had no gene match. The germline gives CDR1 KGHDR, CDR2 SFDVKD. This CDR3 spans 14 amino acids. CDR3 protein: CAPPQGAGDYGYTF. The CDR3 bases are TGTGCCCCCCCTCAGGGGGCGGGCGACTATGGCTACACCTTC.

The rearrangement links TRBV25-1 to TRBJ1-1, with TRBD1 identical over 7 bases. CDR3 length: 15 amino acids. The V and J ends lost 1 base and 3 bases, in that order; junction bases with no gene match: 5. Germline CDR1 MGHDK, CDR2 SYGVNS. The CDR3 sequence is CASSESQTGYTEAFF. The DNA of the CDR3 is TGTGCCAGCAGTGAATCGCAGACAGGGTACACTGAAGCTTTCTTT.

This clone was found a few times. The chain has TRBV6-6 and TRBJ2-3, with 7 nucleotides matching TRBD1. Germline CDR1 and CDR2: MNHNY and SVGAGI (reference sequence). V was clipped by 6 bases and J by 0 bases; unmatched bases: 9. The CDR3 is 16 residues long. The CDR3 sequence: CASRPARDSSTDTQYF. CDR3 DNA: TGTGCCAGCAGACCTGCCCGGGACAGTAGCACAGATACGCAGTATTTT.

The chain has TRBV2 and TRBJ1-2; the D is unclear. CDR1 and CDR2 (germline): SNHLY, FYNNEI. The CDR3 runs 13 residues. V was shortened by 5 bases and J by 1 base, with 8 bases between the two germline ends. This CDR3 is CASSRDYNYGYTF. The DNA of the CDR3 is TGTGCCAGCAGTCGGGATTATAACTATGGCTACACCTTC. Drawing the rest from reference TRBV2 and TRBJ1-2, the complete variable domain is EPEVTQTPSHQVTQMGQEVILRCVPISNHLYFYWYRQILGQKVEFLVSFYNNEISEKSEIFDDQFSVERPDGSNFTLKIRSTKLEDSAMYFCASSRDYNYGYTFGSGTRLTVV.

V gene TRBV6-4 combines with J gene TRBJ1-2; D is unclear. The germline CDR1 and CDR2 sequences are MRHNA and SNTAGT. V was cut by 8 bases and J by 4 bases, with 20 bases left in between. The CDR3 sequence is 15 residues long. The CDR3 coding sequence is TGTGCCAGCTCCTTGGGCCCGCCCAGCCTCTATGGCTACACCTTC. Translated, it gives CASSLGPPSLYGYTF.

This rearrangement joins TRBV5-1 to TRBJ2-7; 12 bases are a match to TRBD2. The V and J ends lost 0 bases and 4 bases, in that order; junction bases with no gene match: 8. CDR3 length equals 17 residues. CDR1 SGHRS and CDR2 YFSETQ come from the germline V gene. CDR3 residues: CASSLGLAGAQAYEQYF. The CDR3 region has the DNA TGCGCCAGCAGCTTGGGACTAGCGGGAGCCCAAGCTTACGAGCAGTACTTC. Variable domain in full (rest from reference TRBV5-1 and TRBJ2-7): KAGVTQTPRYLIKTRGQQVTLSCSPISGHRSVSWYQQTPGQGLQFLFEYFSETQRNKGNFPGRFSGRQFSNSRSEMNVSTLELGDSALYLCASSLGLAGAQAYEQYFGPGTRLTVT.

The chain is built from TRBV6-5 and TRBJ1-1; D ambiguous. Germline CDR1 reads MNHEY; CDR2 reads SVGAGI. V was clipped by 6 bases and J by 4 bases, with 12 bases between them. The CDR3 runs 13 residues. CDR3 DNA: TGTGCCAGCAGCCTGCGGGAAAGCACTGAAGCTTTCTTT. Residues: CASSLRESTEAFF.

This chain joins TRBV13 and TRBJ1-1, with a possible D match to TRBD1 (5 bases). Germline assignment: CDR1 PRHDT and CDR2 FYEKMQ (reference sequence). V gave up 4 bases and J gave up 2 bases, with 8 bases separating them. This CDR3 is 13 amino acids long. The CDR3 DNA follows: TGTGCCAGCAGCTCGGACAAAAACACTGAAGCTTTCTTT. Protein: CASSSDKNTEAFF.

The rearrangement links TRBV5-1 to TRBJ1-1, with D hard to call. In germline, CDR1 is SGHRS, CDR2 YFSETQ. The CDR3 has 12 residues. Trimming shortened V by 7 bases and J by 3 bases, and 10 bases separated the two germline ends. CDR3 protein: CASRSRDTEAFF. The CDR3 DNA reads as TGCGCCAGCCGTAGCCGGGACACTGAAGCTTTCTTT.

The V call is TRBV11-2, the J call TRBJ2-7, with D perhaps TRBD1 or TRBD2 (5 bases each). Germline V CDR1 and CDR2: SGHAT, FQNNGV. The CDR3 contains 15 residues. V was pared by 5 bases and J by 3 bases, with 17 bases between. The DNA of the CDR3 is TGTGCCAGCAGCCTCGAGTGGGGGTCGGGCTACGAGCAGTACTTC. Translated, it gives CASSLEWGSGYEQYF.

V usage is TRBV6-1 and J usage is TRBJ1-5; D is unclear. Per the germline V gene, CDR1 is MNHNS and CDR2 is SASEGT. V lost 1 base to trimming and J lost 5 bases, with 9 bases between them. This CDR3 region has 14 residues. For the CDR3, the DNA is TGTGCCAGCAGTGAAGGTGCAGTTCATCAGCCCCAGCATTTT. Protein: CASSEGAVHQPQHF.

CDR3 in DNA: TGTGCCATCAGTGAATTATGGCTAGGTGCCTCCGGGGAGCTGTTTTTT. Translating it yields CAISELWLGASGELFF. This chain links TRBV10-3 with TRBJ2-2; D remains ambiguous. V shed 3 bases and J shed 6 bases, with 17 bases lying between them. This CDR3 has 16 amino acids. The germline gives CDR1 ENHRY, CDR2 SYGVKD.

Worth noting for this clone: The sample carries other DNA sequences with the same CDR3. The chain uses TRBV19 and TRBJ2-1; 7 bases align to TRBD1. The germline V gene encodes CDR1 LNHDA and CDR2 SQIVND (reference sequence). This CDR3 is built from 14 residues. The junction had 1 base not matched to a gene; V was cut back by 3 bases and J by 2 bases. DNA for the CDR3: TGTGCCAGTAGTATCCAGGGGGCCTACAATGAGCAGTTCTTC. Its translation: CASSIQGAYNEQFF.

This clone showed up just a few times. The chain recombines TRBV7-9 with TRBJ1-2; D gene uncertain. Germline values: CDR1 SEHNR, CDR2 FQNEAQ (reference sequence). CDR3 length: 16 amino acids. V was shortened by 1 base and J by 4 bases, with 16 bases between the two germline ends. This CDR3 reads CASSLEPLGVSYGYTF. For the CDR3, the DNA is TGTGCCAGCAGCTTAGAGCCCCTGGGAGTGAGCTATGGCTACACCTTC.

The chain recombines TRBV14 with TRBJ2-1; 13 bases line up with TRBD2. The trim removed 4 bases at V and 5 bases at J, leaving 11 bases unmatched. This CDR3 spans 18 amino acids. Germline CDR1 reads SGHDN; CDR2 reads FVKESK. In DNA, the CDR3 is TGTGCCAGCAGCCGGTTACTTCCGACTAGCGGGGGGAACAATGAGCAGTTCTTC. Translated: CASSRLLPTSGGNNEQFF.

This chain connects TRBV3-1 (or the pseudogene TRBV3-2) to TRBJ2-3; either TRBD1 or TRBD2 may fit D (5 bases each). Looked up from germline, CDR1 is LGHDT and CDR2 is YNNKEL (reference sequence). The CDR3 loop spans 18 amino acids. Between the trimmed V and J ends, which lost 6 bases and 1 base, there was a span of 23 bases. The CDR3 here is CASRETFGRDRGTDTQYF. The CDR3 DNA sequence: TGTGCCAGCAGAGAGACCTTCGGACGGGACCGTGGCACAGATACGCAGTATTTT.